The source of this T cell receptor beta chain is a study of blood T cells in healthy people across ages. Together with a sample-barcoded 5' primer, a J-beta primer mix was included in a second PCR lasting roughly 6 to 12 cycles. MiXCR, run by TCRdb on the 5' RACE reads, gives a single entry per CDR3 protein. In the table there are roughly 800,000 distinct CDR3 sequences, 58% of which are singletons. Only a few counts were recorded for this clonotype. V was clipped by 5 bases and J by 6 bases; unmatched bases: 13. The CDR3 consists of 15 residues. Germline V gene sequence: CDR1 SQVTM, CDR2 ANQGSEA. The rearrangement joins TRBV29-1 to TRBJ2-4; 7 bases are a match to TRBD2. The sequence was collected from a man aged 25 to 40 in good health. Sequencing input: blood. This CDR3 reads CSVSRWAGETNIQYF. The CDR3 DNA follows: TGCAGCGTTTCCCGATGGGCGGGGGAGACAAACATTCAGTACTTC.